This note documents a single T cell receptor beta chain sequence. From germline, CDR1 is SGHTA and CDR2 FQGTGA. This CDR3 is built from 17 residues. V was shortened by 2 bases and J by 2 bases, with 16 bases between the two germline ends. This entry is derived from a study of cytomegalovirus exposure and HLA in healthy donors. The assay was immunoSEQ multiplex PCR, and TCRdb's table has in-frame clones only and misses some. Altogether some 84,000 clones are present, roughly 91% being singletons, with the ten largest covering 2.1%. Sequencing was done on a sample of PBMCs. The chain has TRBV7-3 and TRBJ2-1; D perhaps matches TRBD2 (5 bases). The TCR originated in a man in his thirties or forties in good health and CMV-seronegative. CDR3: CASSLGPTSGTYNEQFF. For the CDR3, the DNA is TGTGCCAGCAGCTTAGGCCCCACTAGTGGAACCTACAATGAGCAGTTCTTC.